The 32 T cell receptor beta chains below come from one sample, sequenced in a study of blood T cell repertoires in COVID-19. Only in-frame clones appear in the TCRdb table, and some are missing; sequencing was by immunoSEQ multiplex PCR. In the table there are roughly 350,000 clones, more than 85% of which are singletons. The sequenced sample consisted of PBMCs or T cells enriched from blood (not recorded which). The origin of the receptors is a woman in her thirties who had recovered from COVID-19.

The rearrangement links TRBV11-2 to TRBJ1-2, with D perhaps matching TRBD1 (5 bases). In germline, CDR1 is SGHAT, CDR2 FQNNGV. The V and J ends lost 4 bases and 3 bases respectively, with 9 bases between them. The CDR3 is made up of 13 amino acids. The CDR3 DNA follows: TGTGCCAGCAGCTCGGGACTCTACTATGGCTACACCTTC. Its translation: CASSSGLYYGYTF.

The sample holds one count of this clone. The chain is built from TRBV5-1 and TRBJ1-2; the match to TRBD1 covers 7 bases. CDR3 size: 17 residues. The trim removed 4 bases at V and 3 bases at J, leaving 15 bases unmatched. CDR1 and CDR2 from the germline V gene are SGHRS and YFSETQ. The CDR3 region is CASSVTGAWGWDYGYTF. Written as DNA, the CDR3 is TGCGCCAGCAGCGTAACAGGGGCTTGGGGATGGGACTATGGCTACACCTTC.

This clone was observed a few times. CDR3 region: CSVVLGQRAGELFF. CDR3 nucleotides: TGCAGCGTTGTGCTAGGGCAGAGGGCCGGGGAGCTGTTTTTT. This chain uses TRBV29-1 with TRBJ2-2, with D possibly being TRBD2 (5 bases). The CDR3 spans 14 residues. Looked up from germline, CDR1 is SQVTM and CDR2 is ANQGSEA. Trimming removed 4 bases at V and 6 bases at J, with 15 bases between.

J is TRBJ1-4 and V is TRBV9; 7 bases are shared with TRBD1. The length of the CDR3 is 16 residues. The V and J ends lost 0 bases and 8 bases, in that order; junction bases with no gene match: 10. In germline, CDR1 is SGDLS, CDR2 YYNGEE. The CDR3 bases are TGTGCCAGCAGCGTAGGGCAAGCAGGGGGGTCAGAAAAACTGTTTTTT. Translated, it gives CASSVGQAGGSEKLFF.

The chain uses TRBV30 and TRBJ1-2; the D is unclear. The CDR3 covers 15 residues. Trimming removed 2 bases from V and 2 bases from J, with 15 bases in between. Per germline, CDR1 GTSNPN and CDR2 SVGIG (reference sequence). The CDR3 sequence is CAWSPSTEINYGYTF. CDR3 in DNA: TGTGCCTGGAGTCCTTCCACAGAAATCAACTATGGCTACACCTTC.

This chain connects TRBV4-3 to TRBJ2-5; D is possibly TRBD1 (5 bases). Germline V gives CDR1 LGHNA, CDR2 YSLEER. Trimming pared 0 bases from V and 5 bases from J, leaving 16 bases between. This CDR3 spans 16 amino acids. CDR3 DNA sequence: TGCGCCAGCAGCCAAGAGTACAGGCGATTCGGGGAGACCCAGTACTTC. As protein: CASSQEYRRFGETQYF.

The CDR3 sequence is CASSLGAGGQDEQFF. The CDR3 DNA sequence: TGTGCCAGCAGCTTGGGGGCGGGAGGGCAGGATGAGCAGTTCTTC. The chain combines TRBV5-4 with TRBJ2-1; 9 positions match TRBD2. The CDR3 is made up of 15 amino acids. V lost 0 bases to trimming and J lost 8 bases; unmatched junction nucleotides: 6. CDR1 and CDR2 from the germline V gene are SGHNT and YYREEE (reference sequence).

This sequence joins TRBV18 and TRBJ1-1; tentatively, D is TRBD1 (6 bases). V lost 6 bases to trimming and J lost 1 base, with 15 bases between them. The CDR3 is made up of 15 amino acids. CDR1 KGHSH and CDR2 LQKENI come from the germline V gene. The CDR3 here is CASSPEQGKNTEAFF. Written as DNA, the CDR3 is TGTGCCAGCTCGCCCGAACAGGGCAAGAACACTGAAGCTTTCTTT.

V gene TRBV7-2 combines with J gene TRBJ2-1; D is ambiguous. Germline-derived CDR1 and CDR2 are SGHTA and FQGNSA. This CDR3 is 14 amino acids long. V was pared by 5 bases and J by 6 bases, with 14 bases between. As DNA, the CDR3 is TGTGCCAGCAGCCGCGGCCAATACCGCAATGAGCAGTTCTTC. The encoded protein is CASSRGQYRNEQFF.

CDR3 region: CASSPGTQAYNEQFF. The CDR3 DNA is TGCGCCAGCAGCCCCGGGACACAAGCCTACAATGAGCAGTTCTTC. This chain links TRBV5-1 with TRBJ2-1, with TRBD1 as a possible D gene (6 bases). Germline V gives CDR1 SGHRS, CDR2 YFSETQ. There are 15 residues in the CDR3. Trimming took off 4 bases at V and 2 bases at J, with 13 bases between the two ends.

V gene TRBV7-2 combines with J gene TRBJ2-5; 10 bases are a match to TRBD1. The V gene's germline CDR1 is SGHTA and CDR2 FQGNSA. This CDR3 has 18 residues. J lost 3 bases, V lost 3 bases, and 13 bases had no gene match. Here the CDR3 reads CASSFFSPRQGAKETQYF. The CDR3 nucleotides are TGTGCCAGCAGCTTTTTTTCTCCGAGACAGGGGGCTAAAGAGACCCAGTACTTC.

V and J are TRBV19 and TRBJ2-7, with 9 nucleotides matching TRBD1. CDR1 is LNHDA and CDR2 is SQIVND in the germline V gene (reference sequence). With 5 bases clipped from V and 3 bases from J, the junction kept 5 bases outside the gene matches. This CDR3 spans 14 amino acids. Written as DNA, the CDR3 is TGTGCCAGTAGTGCAGGGACAGGGTTCTACGAGCAGTACTTC. It translates to CASSAGTGFYEQYF.

The CDR3 DNA follows: TGTGCCAGCAGCATAAGCGCATCGCCCACCGGGGAGCTGTTTTTT. It specifies CASSISASPTGELFF. This chain joins TRBV5-4 and TRBJ2-2; D remains ambiguous. Trimming removed 4 bases at V and 4 bases at J, with 14 bases between. Germline V gene lookup returns CDR1 SGHNT and CDR2 YYREEE (reference sequence). This CDR3 is 15 amino acids long.

This clone has more than one count but fewer than ten. The rearrangement uses TRBV7-9 and TRBJ2-1, with D hard to call. The CDR3 has 12 residues. Germline V CDR1 and CDR2: SEHNR, FQNEAQ (reference sequence). V gave up 3 bases and J gave up 6 bases, with 6 bases separating them. The CDR3 region is CASSFYSNEQFF. CDR3 coding DNA: TGTGCCAGCAGCTTTTATTCCAATGAGCAGTTCTTC.

The rearrangement uses TRBV19 and TRBJ1-4; unclear D gene. Trimming removed 3 bases from V and 7 bases from J, with 15 bases in between. The CDR3 is made up of 15 amino acids. CDR1 is LNHDA, CDR2 SQIVND, per germline (reference sequence). The CDR3 region has the DNA TGTGCCAGTAGTATGCTAGGTAGGTTGGGTGAAAAACTGTTTTTT. The encoded protein is CASSMLGRLGEKLFF.

In its sample, this clone was seen once. The chain uses TRBV27 and TRBJ1-3, with D uncertain. Trimming took 2 bases from V and 2 from J, leaving 4 bases between them. Germline CDR1 MNHEY, CDR2 SMNVEV (reference sequence). This CDR3 region has 13 residues. The CDR3 loop reads CASSLVAGNTIYF. CDR3 nucleotide sequence: TGTGCCAGCAGTTTAGTCGCTGGAAACACCATATATTTT.

The chain carries TRBV5-1 and TRBJ2-1, with a weak D call TRBD1 (6 bases). The germline V gene encodes CDR1 SGHRS and CDR2 YFSETQ. CDR3 length: 15 residues. Trimming pared 4 bases from V and 3 bases from J, leaving 14 bases between. The CDR3 here is CASSQTGNGYNEQFF. DNA for the CDR3: TGCGCCAGCAGCCAAACAGGGAACGGCTACAATGAGCAGTTCTTC.

The chain links TRBV2 to TRBJ1-1; TRBD1 agrees at 7 bases. V shed 7 bases and J 3 bases; nucleotides not matched to a gene: 8. The CDR3 extends over 14 amino acids. From germline, CDR1 is SNHLY and CDR2 FYNNEI. CDR3 amino acids: CASNPRQGYTEAFF. The CDR3, as DNA: TGTGCCAGCAACCCACGACAGGGCTACACTGAAGCTTTCTTT.

Only one count was recorded for this clone. The genes are TRBV2 and TRBJ1-1; D not resolved. Trimming removed 9 bases at V and 5 bases at J, with 10 bases between. The length of the CDR3 is 11 residues. CDR1 is SNHLY and CDR2 is FYNNEI in the germline V gene. CDR3 in amino acids: CASGLGTEAFF. The CDR3 DNA sequence: TGTGCCAGTGGACTGGGGACTGAAGCTTTCTTT.

This rearrangement joins TRBV3-1 (or the pseudogene TRBV3-2) to TRBJ2-1, with 11 bases lining up with TRBD2. V trimming: 4 bases; J trimming: 2 bases; junction bases outside the gene matches: 4. The CDR3 is 16 amino acids. Germline CDR1 is LGHDT and CDR2 is YNNKEL (reference sequence). The CDR3 sequence: CASSPLLAGAYNEQFF. The CDR3 DNA reads as TGTGCCAGCAGCCCCCTACTAGCGGGGGCCTACAATGAGCAGTTCTTC.

The chain couples TRBV24-1 to TRBJ2-3; no definite D call. The V gene lost 4 bases and the J gene lost 0 bases, with 10 bases spanning the gap. Germline CDR1 and CDR2: KGHDR and SFDVKD. This CDR3 has 15 residues. The CDR3 coding sequence is TGTGCCACCAGTGACCCGAGCCTGAGCACAGATACGCAGTATTTT. Protein: CATSDPSLSTDTQYF.

The table lists this clone with a count of one. This chain links TRBV7-2 with TRBJ1-1, with 8 nucleotides matching TRBD1. The V gene end was trimmed by 4 bases and the J gene end by 2 bases; junction bases not matched to a gene: 3. Germline lookup yields CDR1 SGHTA and CDR2 FQGNSA. CDR3 length equals 14 residues. The DNA for the CDR3 is TGTGCCAGCAGCTCCACAGGGGGAAACACTGAAGCTTTCTTT. It is translated as CASSSTGGNTEAFF.

The genes are TRBV4-1 and TRBJ1-1; 7 bases agree with TRBD1. In germline, CDR1 is MGHRA, CDR2 YSYEKL. Trimming took 3 bases from V and 2 from J; bases not matched to a gene: 9. The CDR3 consists of 16 residues. The DNA for the CDR3 is TGCGCCAGCAGCCATAGGGACAGCGGCCGTAACACTGAAGCTTTCTTT. This codes for CASSHRDSGRNTEAFF.

The gene calls are TRBV6-2 or TRBV6-3 and TRBJ2-3, with TRBD1 matching 7 bases. This CDR3 region has 14 residues. Germline V gives CDR1 MNHEY, CDR2 SVGEGT. Germline trimming cut 0 bases from V and 5 bases from J; bases unmatched to any gene: 2. CDR3 amino acids: CASSYSYRGDTQYF. In DNA, the CDR3 is TGTGCCAGCAGTTACTCGTACAGGGGAGATACGCAGTATTTT.

J is TRBJ1-6 and V is TRBV15; 8 nucleotides align to TRBD1. The CDR3 extends over 15 amino acids. The V gene end was trimmed by 0 bases and the J gene end by 9 bases; junction bases not matched to a gene: 4. Germline V CDR1 and CDR2: LNHNV, YYDKDF (reference sequence). The CDR3 bases are TGTGCCACCAGCAGAGAGCGGACAGGGCCTTCACCCCTCCACTTT. Protein product: CATSRERTGPSPLHF. Full variable domain (rest looked up from reference TRBV15 and TRBJ1-6): DAMVIQNPRYQVTQFGKPVTLSCSQTLNHNVMYWYQQKSSQAPKLLFHYYDKDFNNEADTPDNFQSRRPNTSFCFLDIRSPGLGDTAMYLCATSRERTGPSPLHFGNGTRLTVT.

This chain links TRBV6-2 or TRBV6-3 with TRBJ2-3, with TRBD1 matching over 7 bases. V shed 4 bases, J shed 4 bases, and the junction held 5 bases outside the gene matches. Per germline, CDR1 MNHEY and CDR2 SVGEGT. This CDR3 contains 14 residues. The CDR3 loop is CASSSRTGSDTQYF. CDR3 DNA sequence: TGTGCCAGCAGTTCCCGGACAGGCTCAGATACGCAGTATTTT.

V gene TRBV5-1 combines with J gene TRBJ2-3, with unresolved D. Germline CDR1 reads SGHRS; CDR2 reads YFSETQ. V was pared by 3 bases and J by 5 bases, with 13 bases between. This CDR3 contains 14 residues. The CDR3 loop reads CASSSPDNVDTQYF. Written as DNA, the CDR3 is TGCGCCAGCAGCTCACCCGACAATGTAGATACGCAGTATTTT. Variable domain in full (rest from reference TRBV5-1 and TRBJ2-3): KAGVTQTPRYLIKTRGQQVTLSCSPISGHRSVSWYQQTPGQGLQFLFEYFSETQRNKGNFPGRFSGRQFSNSRSEMNVSTLELGDSALYLCASSSPDNVDTQYFGPGTRLTVL.

The V gene is TRBV30, the J gene TRBJ2-3, with 14 bases lining up with TRBD2. Per the germline V gene, CDR1 is GTSNPN and CDR2 is SVGIG (reference sequence). The CDR3 covers 12 residues. Trimming removed 5 bases from V and 9 bases from J; junction bases left unmatched: 1. CDR3 bases: TGTGCCTGGGGGACTAGCGGGGGAACGCAGTATTTT. Translating gives CAWGTSGGTQYF.

The gene calls are TRBV18 and TRBJ1-4; no reliable D call. Germline CDR1 is KGHSH and CDR2 is LQKENI. The CDR3 consists of 15 residues. Trimming took off 2 bases at V and 7 bases at J, with 14 bases between the two ends. The CDR3 nucleotides read TGTGCCAGCTCACCAAGGACGGGAGTCAGTGAAAAACTGTTTTTT. As protein: CASSPRTGVSEKLFF.

The chain is built from TRBV9 and TRBJ2-3; D unresolved. Germline V gene data show CDR1 as SGDLS and CDR2 as YYNGEE. Trimming stripped 0 bases from V and 2 bases from J, with 4 bases between. The CDR3 totals 13 residues. The CDR3 DNA follows: TGTGCCAGCAGCGTAGGCGCCACAGATACGCAGTATTTT. Amino acid sequence: CASSVGATDTQYF. Combining the CDR3 with reference TRBV9 and TRBJ2-3 gives the whole variable domain DSGVTQTPKHLITATGQRVTLRCSPRSGDLSVYWYQQSLDQGLQFLIQYYNGEERAKGNILERFSAQQFPDLHSELNLSSLELGDSALYFCASSVGATDTQYFGPGTRLTVL.

This chain joins TRBV28 and TRBJ2-3; 9 bases map to TRBD2. V dropped 4 bases and J dropped 8; count of bases not matched to a gene: 7. This CDR3 has 14 residues. From germline, CDR1 is MDHEN and CDR2 SYDVKM. The CDR3 protein is CASSWVAGVGTQYF. The CDR3 coding sequence is TGTGCCAGCAGTTGGGTAGCGGGAGTGGGTACGCAGTATTTT.

The chain couples TRBV10-1 to TRBJ1-5; D unclear. This CDR3 contains 13 residues. Germline-derived CDR1 and CDR2 are WNHNN and SYGVQD (reference sequence). V was shortened by 11 bases and J by 9 bases, with 20 bases between the two germline ends. The CDR3 DNA reads TGCGCCGCACCTCGTGCCACCGTCGGGCCCCAGCATTTT. This sequence encodes CAAPRATVGPQHF.